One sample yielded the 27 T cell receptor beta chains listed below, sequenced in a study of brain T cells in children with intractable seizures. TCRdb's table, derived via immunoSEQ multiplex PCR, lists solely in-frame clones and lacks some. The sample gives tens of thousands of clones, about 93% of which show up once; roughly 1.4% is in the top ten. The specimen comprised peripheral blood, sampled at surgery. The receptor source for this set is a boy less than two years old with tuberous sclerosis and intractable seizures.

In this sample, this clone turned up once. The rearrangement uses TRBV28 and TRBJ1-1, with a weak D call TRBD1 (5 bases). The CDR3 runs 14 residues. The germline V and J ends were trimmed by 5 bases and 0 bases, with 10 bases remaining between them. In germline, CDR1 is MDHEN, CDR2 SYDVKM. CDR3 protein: CASSDRFMNTEAFF. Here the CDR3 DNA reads TGTGCCAGCAGTGACAGATTTATGAACACTGAAGCTTTCTTT.

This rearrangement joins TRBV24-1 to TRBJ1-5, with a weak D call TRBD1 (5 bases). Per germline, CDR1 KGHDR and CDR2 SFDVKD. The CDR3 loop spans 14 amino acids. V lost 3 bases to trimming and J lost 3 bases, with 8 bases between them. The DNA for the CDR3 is TGTGCCACCAGTGATCCGGGGCCCAATCAGCCCCAGCATTTT. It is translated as CATSDPGPNQPQHF.

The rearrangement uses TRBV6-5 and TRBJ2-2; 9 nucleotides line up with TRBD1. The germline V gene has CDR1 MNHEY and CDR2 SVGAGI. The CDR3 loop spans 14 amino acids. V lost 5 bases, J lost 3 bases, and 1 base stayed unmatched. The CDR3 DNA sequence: TGTGCCAGCAGTAGGACAGGGGACACCGGGGAGCTGTTTTTT. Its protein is CASSRTGDTGELFF.

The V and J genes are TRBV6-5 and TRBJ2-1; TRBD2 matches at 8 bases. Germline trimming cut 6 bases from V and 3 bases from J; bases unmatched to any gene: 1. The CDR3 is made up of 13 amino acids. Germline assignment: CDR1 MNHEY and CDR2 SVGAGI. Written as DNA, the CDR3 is TGTGCCAGCAGACTAGCGGTCTACAATGAGCAGTTCTTC. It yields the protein CASRLAVYNEQFF.

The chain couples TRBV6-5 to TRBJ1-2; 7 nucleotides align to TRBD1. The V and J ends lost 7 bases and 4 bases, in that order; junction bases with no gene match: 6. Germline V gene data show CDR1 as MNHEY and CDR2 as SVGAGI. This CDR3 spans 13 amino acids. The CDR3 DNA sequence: TGTGCCAGCACCCCCCACAGGGGCTATGGCTACACCTTC. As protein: CASTPHRGYGYTF.

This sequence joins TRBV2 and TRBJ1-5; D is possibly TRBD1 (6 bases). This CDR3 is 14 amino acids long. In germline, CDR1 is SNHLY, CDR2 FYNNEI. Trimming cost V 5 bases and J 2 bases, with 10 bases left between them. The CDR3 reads CASSQGSGNQPQHF. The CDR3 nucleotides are TGTGCCAGCAGTCAGGGGAGCGGCAATCAGCCCCAGCATTTT.

Here the CDR3 DNA reads TGTGCCAGCAGTGAATGGGGACTAGCGGGTAACAATGAGCAGTTCTTC. Translation: CASSEWGLAGNNEQFF. The gene calls are TRBV25-1 and TRBJ2-1, with 12 bases matching TRBD2. The germline CDR1 and CDR2 sequences are MGHDK and SYGVNS. The CDR3 spans 16 residues. V was pared by 1 base and J by 5 bases, with 3 bases of the junction left unmatched.

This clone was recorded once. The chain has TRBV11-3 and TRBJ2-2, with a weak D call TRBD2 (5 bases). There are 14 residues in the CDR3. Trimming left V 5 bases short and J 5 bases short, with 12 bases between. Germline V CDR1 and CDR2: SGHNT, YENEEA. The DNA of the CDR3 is TGTGCCAGCAGCCTTAGACGGGGAACCGGGGAGCTGTTTTTT. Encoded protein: CASSLRRGTGELFF.

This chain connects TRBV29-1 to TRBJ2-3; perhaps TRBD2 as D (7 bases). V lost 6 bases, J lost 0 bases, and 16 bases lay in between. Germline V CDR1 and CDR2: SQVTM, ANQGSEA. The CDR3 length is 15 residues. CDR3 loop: CSVRKGGFSTDTQYF. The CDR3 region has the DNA TGCAGCGTCCGAAAGGGGGGGTTTAGCACAGATACGCAGTATTTT.

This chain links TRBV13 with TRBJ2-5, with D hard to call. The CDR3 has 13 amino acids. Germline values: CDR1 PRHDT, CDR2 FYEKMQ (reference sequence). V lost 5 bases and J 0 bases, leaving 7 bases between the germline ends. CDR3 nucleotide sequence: TGTGCCAGCAGCAGGAGAGACCAAGAGACCCAGTACTTC. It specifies CASSRRDQETQYF.

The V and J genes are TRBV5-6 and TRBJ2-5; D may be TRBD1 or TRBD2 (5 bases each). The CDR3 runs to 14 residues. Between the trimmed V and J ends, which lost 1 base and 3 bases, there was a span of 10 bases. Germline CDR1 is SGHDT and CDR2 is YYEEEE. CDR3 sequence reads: CASSLWWGKETQYF. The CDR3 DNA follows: TGTGCCAGCAGCTTGTGGTGGGGGAAAGAGACCCAGTACTTC.

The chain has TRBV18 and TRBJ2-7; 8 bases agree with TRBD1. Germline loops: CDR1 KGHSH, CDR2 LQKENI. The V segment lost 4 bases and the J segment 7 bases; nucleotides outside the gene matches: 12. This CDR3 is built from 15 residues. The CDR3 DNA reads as TGTGCCAGCTCACTTATGACGACAGGGGCGGATGAGCAGTACTTC. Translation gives CASSLMTTGADEQYF. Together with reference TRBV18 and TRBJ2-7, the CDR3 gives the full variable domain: NAGVMQNPRHLVRRRGQEARLRCSPMKGHSHVYWYRQLPEEGLKFMVYLQKENIIDESGMPKERFSAEFPKEGPSILRIQQVVRGDSAAYFCASSLMTTGADEQYFGPGTRLTVT.

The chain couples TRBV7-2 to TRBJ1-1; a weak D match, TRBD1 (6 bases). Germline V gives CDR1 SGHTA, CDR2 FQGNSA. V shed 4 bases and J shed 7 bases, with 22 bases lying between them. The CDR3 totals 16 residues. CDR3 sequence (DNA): TGTGCCAGCAGCTCAAATCCTCGGACAGTCTCGAGTGAAGCTTTCTTT. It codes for CASSSNPRTVSSEAFF.

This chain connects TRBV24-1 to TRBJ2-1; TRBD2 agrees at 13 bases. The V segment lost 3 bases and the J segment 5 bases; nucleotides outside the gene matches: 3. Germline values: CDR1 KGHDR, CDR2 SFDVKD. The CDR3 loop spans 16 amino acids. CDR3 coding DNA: TGTGCCACCAGTGATCCAACTAGCGGGAGGGACAATGAGCAGTTCTTC. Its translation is CATSDPTSGRDNEQFF.

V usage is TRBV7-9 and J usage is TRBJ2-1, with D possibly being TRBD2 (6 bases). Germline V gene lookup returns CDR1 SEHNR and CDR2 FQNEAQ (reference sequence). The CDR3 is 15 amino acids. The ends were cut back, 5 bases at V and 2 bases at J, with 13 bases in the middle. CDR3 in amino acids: CASSPGTSTYNEQFF. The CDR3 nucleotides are TGTGCCAGCAGCCCCGGGACTTCCACCTACAATGAGCAGTTCTTC.

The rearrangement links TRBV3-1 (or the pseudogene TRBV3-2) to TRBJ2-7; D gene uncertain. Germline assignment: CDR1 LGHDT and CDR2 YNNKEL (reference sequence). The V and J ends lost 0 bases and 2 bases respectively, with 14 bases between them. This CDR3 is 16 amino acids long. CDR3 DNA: TGTGCCAGCAGCCAAGAGACATGGGCGGCCGCCTACGAGCAGTACTTC. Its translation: CASSQETWAAAYEQYF.

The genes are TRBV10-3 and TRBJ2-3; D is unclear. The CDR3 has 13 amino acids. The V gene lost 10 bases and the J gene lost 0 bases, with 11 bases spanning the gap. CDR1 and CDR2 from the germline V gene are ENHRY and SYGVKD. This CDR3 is CATGDSSTDTQYF. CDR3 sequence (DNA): TGTGCCACCGGCGACTCCAGCACAGATACGCAGTATTTT.

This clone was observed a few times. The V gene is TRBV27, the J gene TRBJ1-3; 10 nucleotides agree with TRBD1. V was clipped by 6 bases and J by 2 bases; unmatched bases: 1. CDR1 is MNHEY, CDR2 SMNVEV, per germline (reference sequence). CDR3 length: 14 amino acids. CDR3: CASRTGGAGNTIYF. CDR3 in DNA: TGTGCCAGCAGGACAGGGGGCGCTGGAAACACCATATATTTT.

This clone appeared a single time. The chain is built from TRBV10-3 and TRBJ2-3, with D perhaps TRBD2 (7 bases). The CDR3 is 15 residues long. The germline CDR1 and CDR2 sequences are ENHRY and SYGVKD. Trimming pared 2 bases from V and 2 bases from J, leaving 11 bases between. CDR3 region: CAISERGGPTDTQYF. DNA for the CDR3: TGTGCCATCAGTGAGAGGGGGGGCCCCACAGATACGCAGTATTTT.

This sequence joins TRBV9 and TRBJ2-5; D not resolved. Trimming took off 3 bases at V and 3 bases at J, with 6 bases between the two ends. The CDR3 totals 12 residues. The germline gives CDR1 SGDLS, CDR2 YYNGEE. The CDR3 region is CASSGQKETQYF. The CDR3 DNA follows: TGTGCCAGCAGCGGGCAGAAAGAGACCCAGTACTTC.

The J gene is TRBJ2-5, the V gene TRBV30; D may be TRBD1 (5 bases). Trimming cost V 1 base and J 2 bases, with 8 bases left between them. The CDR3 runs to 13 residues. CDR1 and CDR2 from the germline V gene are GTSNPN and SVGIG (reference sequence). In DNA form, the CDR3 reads TGTGCCTGGAGTGACAGGATTCAAGAGACCCAGTACTTC. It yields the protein CAWSDRIQETQYF.

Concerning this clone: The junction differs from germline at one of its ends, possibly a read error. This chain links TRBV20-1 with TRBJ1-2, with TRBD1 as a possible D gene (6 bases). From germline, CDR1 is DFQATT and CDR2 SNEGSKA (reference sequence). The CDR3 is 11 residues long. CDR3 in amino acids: CSAQSPGTLSF. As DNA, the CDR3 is TGCAGTGCTCAAAGCCCAGGGACACTCTCCTTC.

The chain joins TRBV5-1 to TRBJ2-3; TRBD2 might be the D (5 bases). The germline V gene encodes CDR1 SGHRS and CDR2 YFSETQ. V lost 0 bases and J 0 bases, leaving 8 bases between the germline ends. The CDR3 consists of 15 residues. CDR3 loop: CASSLVSGSTDTQYF. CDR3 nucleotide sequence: TGCGCCAGCAGCTTGGTGTCGGGAAGCACAGATACGCAGTATTTT.

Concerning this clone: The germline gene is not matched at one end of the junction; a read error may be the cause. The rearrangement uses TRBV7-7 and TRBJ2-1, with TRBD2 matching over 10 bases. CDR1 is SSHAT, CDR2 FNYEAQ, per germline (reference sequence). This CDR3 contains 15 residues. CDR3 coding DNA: TGTGCTAGCAGCTTAGGACTAGCGGCACTTCATGAGCAGTTCTTC. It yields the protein CASSLGLAALHEQFF.

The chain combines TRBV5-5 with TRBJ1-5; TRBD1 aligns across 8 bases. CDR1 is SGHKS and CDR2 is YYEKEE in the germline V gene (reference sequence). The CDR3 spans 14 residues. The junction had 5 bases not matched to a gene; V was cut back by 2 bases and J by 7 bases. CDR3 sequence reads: CASSFGQGGQPQHF. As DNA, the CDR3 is TGTGCCAGCAGCTTTGGACAGGGCGGGCAGCCCCAGCATTTT.

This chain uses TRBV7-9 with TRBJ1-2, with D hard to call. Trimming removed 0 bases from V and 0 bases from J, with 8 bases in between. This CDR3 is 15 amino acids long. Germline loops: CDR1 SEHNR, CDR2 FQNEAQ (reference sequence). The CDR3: CASSLATITNYGYTF. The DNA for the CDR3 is TGTGCCAGCAGCTTAGCGACAATTACTAACTATGGCTACACCTTC.

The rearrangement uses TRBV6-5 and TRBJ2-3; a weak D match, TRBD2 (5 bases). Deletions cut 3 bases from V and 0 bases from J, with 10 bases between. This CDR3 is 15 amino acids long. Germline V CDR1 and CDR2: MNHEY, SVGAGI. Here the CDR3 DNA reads TGTGCCAGCAGTTATTTGGCGGGCAGCACAGATACGCAGTATTTT. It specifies CASSYLAGSTDTQYF.